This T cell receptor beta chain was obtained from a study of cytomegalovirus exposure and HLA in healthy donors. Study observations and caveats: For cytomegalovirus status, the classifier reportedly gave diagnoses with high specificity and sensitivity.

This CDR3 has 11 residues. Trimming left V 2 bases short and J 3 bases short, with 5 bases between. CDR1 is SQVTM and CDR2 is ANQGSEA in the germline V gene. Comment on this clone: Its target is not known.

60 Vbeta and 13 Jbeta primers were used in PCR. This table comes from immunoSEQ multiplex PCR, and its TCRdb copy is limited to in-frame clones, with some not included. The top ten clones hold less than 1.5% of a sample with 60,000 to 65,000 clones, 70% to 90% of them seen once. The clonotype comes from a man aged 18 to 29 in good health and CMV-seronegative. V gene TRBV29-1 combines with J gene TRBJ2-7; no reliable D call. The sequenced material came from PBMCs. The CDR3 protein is CSVENGYEQYF. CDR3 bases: TGCAGCGTTGAAAACGGCTACGAGCAGTACTTC.